The rows below give T cell receptor beta chains drawn from one sample of a study of PD-L1 blockade in urothelial cancer. TCRdb keeps only in-frame clones here, not all; method: immunoSEQ multiplex PCR. The repertoire includes 70,000 to 95,000 clones, over 80% of them detected once, and roughly 1.9% sits in the top ten. The sample was PBMCs, taken around atezolizumab (anti-PD-L1) treatment. The receptor set was obtained from a man aged 55 to 69 with urothelial cancer. CDR3s include the opening cysteine and the closing phenylalanine or tryptophan. Fields, in order: V gene, J gene, D gene, clone size, CDR3 DNA, CDR3 protein. A D gene is named only where the DNA matches it firmly. For some rows the clone size is stated as once, few or many, or as a class when expanded; others skip it.

TRBV11-3	TRBJ2-3	TRBD2	.	TGTGCCAGCAGCTTACGGACTAGCGGGGGTTTGGATACGCAGTATTTT	CASSLRTSGGLDTQYF
TRBV6-5	TRBJ1-1	TRBD1	once	TGTGCCAGCAGTCTACAGGGGGGGCGGGCTGAAGCTTTCTTT	CASSLQGGRAEAFF
TRBV7-9	TRBJ1-1	TRBD1	.	TGTGCCAGCAGCTTAGCGGGGGGACAGGGGGCAACTGAAGCTTTCTTT	CASSLAGGQGATEAFF
TRBV2	TRBJ2-7	.	.	TGTGCCAGCAGCCCGTTAGAATCCTACGAGCAGTACTTC	CASSPLESYEQYF
TRBV4-3	TRBJ2-2	TRBD1	.	TGCGCCAGCAGCCAAGGGACAGGGGCTAACACCGGGGAGCTGTTTTTT	CASSQGTGANTGELFF
TRBV19	TRBJ1-2	.	once	TGTGCCAGTACAAGAGGCCCCGGGACTGCCGGCCAGCCTGGCTACACCTTC	CASTRGPGTAGQPGYTF
TRBV4-2	TRBJ1-1	.	.	TGTGCCAGCAGCCTTAATACTGAAGCTTTCTTT	CASSLNTEAFF
TRBV4-1	TRBJ2-7	.	.	TGCGCCAGCAGCCAAGGGACGGACGTCTGGGGAAAGGGGGAGGGCAAGCAGTACTTC	CASSQGTDVWGKGEGKQYF
TRBV4-1	TRBJ2-7	.	.	TGCGCCAGCAGCTCCCAATTCTACGAGCAGTACTTC	CASSSQFYEQYF
TRBV11-1	TRBJ2-3	.	.	TGTGCCAGCAGCGGGGGGGCTGGAATTACAGATACGCAGTATTTT	CASSGGAGITDTQYF
TRBV6-1	TRBJ2-4	.	.	TGTGCCAGCAGTGACGAGGGGGGGGGAAACATTCAGTACTTC	CASSDEGGGNIQYF
TRBV19	TRBJ1-2	TRBD1	.	TGTGCCAGTACCCGGGACAGGGGTTATGGCTACACCTTC	CASTRDRGYGYTF
TRBV29-1	TRBJ2-1	TRBD1	.	TGCAGCGTGGTTAAAGCGGACAGGCCTCTCTTCAATGAGCAGTTCTTC	CSVVKADRPLFNEQFF
TRBV5-1	TRBJ1-2	TRBD1	.	TGCGCCAGCAGCTTGGTAGCGCAGGGGGAGTTTTCATATCCCCCCCGACATGGCTACACCTTC	CASSLVAQGEFSYPPRHGYTF
TRBV7-2	TRBJ2-1	.	.	TGTGCCAGCAGCTTAGAGGGGTTCTACAATGAGCAGTTCTTC	CASSLEGFYNEQFF
TRBV23-1	TRBJ2-5	.	.	TGCGCCAGCAGTCCTTCGGGTAGGGGCAGAAAAGAGACCCAGTACTTC	CASSPSGRGRKETQYF
TRBV5-6	TRBJ2-2	.	.	TGTGCCAGCAGCCGTACAAACACCGGGGAGCTGTTTTTT	CASSRTNTGELFF
TRBV6-4	TRBJ1-6	.	.	TGTGCCAGCAGACCTCAGGGCTCAAGTAATTCACCCCTCCACTTT	CASRPQGSSNSPLHF
TRBV5-6	TRBJ1-2	.	few	TGTGCCAGCAGCCTGGTGGAGGGCTACACCTTC	CASSLVEGYTF
TRBV30	TRBJ1-5	TRBD1	.	TGTGCCTGGAGTGGCACAGGGGGTGGCAATCAGCCCCAGCATTTT	CAWSGTGGGNQPQHF
TRBV30	TRBJ1-2	.	.	TGTGCCTGGAGTGTACAGGGTCTAAACTATGGCTACACCTTC	CAWSVQGLNYGYTF
TRBV4-3	TRBJ2-1	TRBD2	.	TGCGCCAGCAGCCGCGGGAGGTTCACCTACAATGAGCAGTTCTTC	CASSRGRFTYNEQFF
TRBV7-8	TRBJ1-1	.	few	TGTGCCAGCAGGATACAGGGAAAGAACACTGAAGCTTTCTTT	CASRIQGKNTEAFF
TRBV7-3	TRBJ1-1	.	medium-sized	TGTGCCAGCAGCTTACACCAGGGGAGCACTGAAGCTTTCTTT	CASSLHQGSTEAFF
TRBV18	TRBJ1-5	TRBD1	.	TGTGCCAGCTCACCCGGACAGGGGAGTCAGCCCCAGCATTTT	CASSPGQGSQPQHF
TRBV19	TRBJ2-7	.	.	TGTGCCAGTAGTATTAATTCAGGGCTCGAGCAGTACTTC	CASSINSGLEQYF
TRBV20-1	TRBJ2-3	.	once	TGCAGTGCTGGGACTCTCAATACGCAGTATTTT	CSAGTLNTQYF